This TCR beta chain was sequenced for a study of cytomegalovirus exposure and HLA in healthy donors (dated by TCRdb to about 2017). In terms of the full investigation: In an earlier analysis of roughly 500 of the donors, 276 Gb of sequence data and 90 million to 120 million unique TCR beta sequences from roughly 190 million T cells were reported. To study patterns of TCR occurrence, a later analysis re-analyzed previously published TCR beta repertoires from 650 to 750 donors and added high-resolution HLA genotyping. A later genetic analysis took genome-wide SNP genotypes for about 60% of the roughly 670 donors and used that subset as a discovery cohort. The aim of the study was to test whether cataloging public T cell receptors could identify signatures of past pathogen exposure. Donor age, sex, ethnicity and CMV serostatus were compiled alongside the repertoire data. All discovery cohort repertoires had been generated using a single sequencing platform. In an earlier analysis of several hundred of the donors, high-throughput TCR beta sequencing was used to judge whether each TCR beta V gene segment behaved as functional or pseudogenic. In addition to the first cohort of 666 subjects, a separate validation cohort of 120 different subjects was used. To predict cytomegalovirus infection status, the study combined high-throughput TCR immunosequencing, statistical association of individual TCRs with disease status, and machine learning. An early release that covered some 630 HLA-typed donors contained around 300 gigabases of sequencing data and 80 million or so unique TCR sequences. A handful of DR-DQ haplotypes were treated as single units for association and clustering because of strong linkage in the cohort. Rather than drawing on any new phenotypic data, the later analysis identified candidate immune exposures from TCR beta sequences and the way those sequences occurred across donors. Using immunosequencing, the study profiled T cell repertoires from roughly 650 subjects and related those repertoires to cytomegalovirus serostatus. Of the approximately 400 genotyped donors, 65% to 90% fell in the genetic ancestry cluster associated with self-reported Caucasian donors. Among 398 genotyped donors of the cohort, an average of around 250,000 unique TCR beta nucleotide sequences was sequenced per donor, of which about 19% were non-productive. Typing coverage differed by locus: A, B, C, DRB1 and DQB1 were typed in roughly 620-630 donors, DQA1 in 500 to 550, DPA1 in approximately 610, and DPB1 in roughly 470. Both class I and class II loci were covered by HLA typing, at four-digit resolution.

The cohort consisted of 650 to 850 healthy bone marrow donors. At the time of sampling, every cohort member was nominally healthy, though immune exposures that went unrecorded were likely present. The donor was CMV seropositive and was included in the group of 250 to 300 seropositive cohort members. Every donor gave a peripheral blood sample, and the peripheral blood mononuclear cells from that sample were used for TCR beta sequencing. The Qiagen DNeasy Blood Extraction Kit was used to extract genomic DNA from the blood cell samples. Library construction relied on the immunoSEQ multiplex PCR assay. A mixture of 60 forward primers for TCR Vbeta segments and 13 reverse primers for TCR Jbeta segments was used in the multiplex PCR. The CDR3 region of rearranged TCR beta genes was amplified from genomic DNA with a multiplex PCR assay. The amplified TCR beta libraries were sequenced on the Illumina HiSeq System as 87-base-pair reads. Concerning the study's data processing: A later analysis tallied roughly 80 million unique TCR beta chains across the approximately 670 repertoires, and approximately 11 million of those chains were shared by two or more donors. A nearest-neighbor algorithm error-corrected the raw reads and collapsed the reads into unique sequences, merging closely related sequences to remove PCR and sequencing errors. CDR3 sequences were aligned to IMGT reference sequences to assign V, D and J gene segments. Each retained sequence needed at least a six-nucleotide match to both a V gene segment and a J gene segment. Rearrangements were classified as productive when the CDR3 lacked stop codons and remained in frame with V and J, and all other rearrangements were classified as non-productive. CDR3 was defined according to IMGT convention as the region running from the second conserved V-encoded cysteine to the conserved J-encoded phenylalanine. Sequences without an unambiguous match to a single V gene segment were excluded from the earlier analysis of about 600 of the donors. An earlier analysis of fewer than 650 of the donors classified V segments as functional when productive rearrangements were above 56.7% and as segregating when the standard deviation between donors was above 5%. A statistical classification framework was developed to diagnose cytomegalovirus status using the catalog of TCR beta chain sequences. In a later analysis, TCR nucleotide sequences were compared against IMGT/GENE-DB human TR gene sequences so that V and J genes could be assigned. In a later analysis, CDR3 sequences and most-parsimonious VDJ recombination scenarios were assigned using the TCRdist pipeline. A later analysis defined each TCR beta chain by its CDR3 amino acid sequence plus V-gene family, and excluded reads lacking a unique V-gene family. As a way to deal with suspected cross-contamination and a sequencing artifact, a later analysis dropped roughly 620 nucleotide sequences that were highly shared and had low generation probability. A later analysis calculated a clonal expansion index for each public chain from normalized within-repertoire ranks of inferred template counts. In a later analysis, generation probabilities were computed with a VDJ recombination model fitted to out-of-frame rearrangements, and the resulting probabilities were checked against IGoR. A later analysis scored TCR-TCR, TCR-HLA and TCR-CMV co-occurrence with hypergeometric tests, applying a repertoire-size bias correction to TCR pairs. False discovery rates were estimated in a later analysis by permuting HLA or CMV assignments 20 times. A later analysis grouped co-occurring TCRs with DBSCAN, adding TCRdist sequence similarity when clustering within HLA-allele-positive subsets. Repertoires with fewer than 30,000 or more than 120,000 public chains, plus five repertoires with anomalous nucleotide sharing, were excluded from co-occurrence clustering. Not all clones reach the TCRdb copy of this immuneACCESS table, which keeps in-frame sequences only. Checked studies attribute under half of the gap to unresolved V genes and leave the rest unexplained. V, J and clone size are those of that table, while D and trimming were read from the DNA. This sample is represented by about 150,000 clones; approximately 8.9% of them were singletons. 6% to 7.5% of the sample belongs to the ten largest clones.

Comment on this clone: What this receptor recognizes is not known. No much larger clone exists at a distance of one base, and base qualities are not known.

Per the germline V gene (reference sequence), SEHNR is the CDR1 and FQNEAQ is the CDR2. The germline V and J ends show losses of 3 bases and 5 bases respectively, and no gene match explains 16 bases of the junction. The CDR3 starts with the cysteine, ends with the phenylalanine, and has 19 residues. The retained sequence is limited to the CDR3, 57 bases, with the frame set at the first base. Findings and caveats that apply to the study as a whole: Because HLA typing was missing for some donors at each locus, association tests included only the typed subset. A further reported finding was that TCR beta sequences accurately predicted the HLA-A and HLA-B alleles for most subjects in the first cohort. The only immune exposure information available for the cohort was CMV serostatus. According to the authors, the approach could potentially be generalized to other disease states and immunological phenotypes. In vitro tests confirmed that three of the cytomegalovirus-associated TCR beta chains recognize cytomegalovirus antigens. In a later analysis, TCR association rates were found to vary across HLA loci, with the most associated TCRs seen for DRB1 alleles and the fewest for HLA-C alleles. In this cohort, only TCR beta chains were sequenced, and detectable features were limited by the absence of alpha or paired-chain data. A later genetic analysis associated a missense DCLRE1C variant with V-gene and J-gene trimming of TCR beta chains, and an independent cohort replicated the association. The classifier was reported to diagnose cytomegalovirus status with high specificity and sensitivity in both the original and validation cohorts. In an earlier analysis of some 550 of the donors, most TCR beta V segments were observed in productive rearrangements about 90% or about 30% of the time, broadly matching IMGT annotations. Assigning TCR associations to individual alleles was difficult when HLA alleles, especially DR and DQ, strongly co-occurred. In a later analysis, HLA-associated TCR beta chains were found to be more clonally expanded and to have lower generation probabilities than equally common non-associated chains. Most TCR sequences were seen in very few donors, while some public TCRs were found in many individuals. Specific HLA alleles were associated with roughly 16,000 TCR beta sequences at a false discovery rate of 0.05 in a later analysis. In a later analysis, most CMV-associated TCR beta chains were found to appear HLA-restricted, with HLA associations seemingly driven largely by CMV exposure. Presence/absence analyses assumed roughly uniform sequencing depth across donors, an assumption that may not hold. Compared with the approximately 600-donor mean, donors in an Asian-associated ancestry cluster had fewer N-insertions in productive TCRs, according to a later genetic analysis. The earlier analysis of 587 of the donors excluded approximately 15 rarely observed V segments, including chromosome 9 orphons, because counts were too low. The study listed over 150 TCR beta chains as associated with cytomegalovirus. Correlated functional status among segregating V segments might be attributable to linkage disequilibrium, but an unknown experimental factor could not be ruled out. According to a later analysis, parvovirus B19, influenza, CMV and Epstein-Barr virus appeared linked to several top co-occurrence clusters. The sequencing pipeline was judged likely to have produced a cluster of highly shared sequence variants as a technical artifact. Some IMGT-functional V segments, including TRBV6-2 and TRBV6-3, could not be distinguished by the 87-base-pair reads and were therefore excluded.

The specimen was PBMCs. This receptor was taken from a woman in her 40s in good health and CMV-seropositive. The sequence links TRBV7-9 to TRBJ2-7, with TRBD2 matching 13 junction bases. The nucleotide sequence is TGTGCCAGCAGCTTCCTACCCCCCCAGACTAGCGGGGGGCTGAACGAGCAGTACTTC. This translates into CASSFLPPQTSGGLNEQYF.